This T cell receptor beta chain derives from a study of cytomegalovirus exposure and HLA in healthy donors. Study-level information: There were roughly 110 million unique TCR beta sequences, drawn from 150 million to 200 million T cells, in an earlier analysis. A preliminary data release comprised 80 million to 95 million unique TCRs obtained from HLA-typed donors.

General observations from the study: Across HLA loci, a later analysis found differing TCR association rates, with DRB1 most and HLA-C fewest.

Note on this clone: The target antigen is unknown.

The V gene's germline CDR1 is GTSNPN and CDR2 SVGIG (reference sequence). The CDR3 has 13 residues. Trimming left V 0 bases short and J 2 bases short, with 7 bases between. The PCR contained 60 Vbeta and 13 Jbeta primers. Per the original data handling: Among the unique TCR beta chains that a later analysis counted, 80 million to 100 million in all, some 10 million were shared. Using immunoSEQ multiplex PCR, the repertoire was profiled, and TCRdb retains in-frame clones only, with some absent. V, J and clone size are those of that table, while D and trimming were read from the DNA. Of about 200,000 clones listed, 65% to 85% are singletons.

This clonotype was sampled from a middle-aged man in good health and CMV-seronegative. The V call is TRBV30, the J call TRBJ1-1; D is unclear. The sequenced sample was PBMCs. CDR3 in DNA: TGTGCCTGGAGTGTAGCAGGTAACACTGAAGCTTTCTTT. Its protein is CAWSVAGNTEAFF.